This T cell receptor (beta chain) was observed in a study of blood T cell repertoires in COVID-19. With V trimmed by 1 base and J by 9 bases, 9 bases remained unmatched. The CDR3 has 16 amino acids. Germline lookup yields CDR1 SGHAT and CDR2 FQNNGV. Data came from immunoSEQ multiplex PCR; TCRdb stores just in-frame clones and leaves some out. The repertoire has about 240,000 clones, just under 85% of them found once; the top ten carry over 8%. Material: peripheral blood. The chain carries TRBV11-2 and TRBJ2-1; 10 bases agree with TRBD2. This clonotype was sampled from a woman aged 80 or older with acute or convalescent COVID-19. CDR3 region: CASSLGGGLASGEQFF. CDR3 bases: TGTGCCAGCAGCTTAGGGGGGGGACTAGCGAGCGGTGAGCAGTTCTTC.